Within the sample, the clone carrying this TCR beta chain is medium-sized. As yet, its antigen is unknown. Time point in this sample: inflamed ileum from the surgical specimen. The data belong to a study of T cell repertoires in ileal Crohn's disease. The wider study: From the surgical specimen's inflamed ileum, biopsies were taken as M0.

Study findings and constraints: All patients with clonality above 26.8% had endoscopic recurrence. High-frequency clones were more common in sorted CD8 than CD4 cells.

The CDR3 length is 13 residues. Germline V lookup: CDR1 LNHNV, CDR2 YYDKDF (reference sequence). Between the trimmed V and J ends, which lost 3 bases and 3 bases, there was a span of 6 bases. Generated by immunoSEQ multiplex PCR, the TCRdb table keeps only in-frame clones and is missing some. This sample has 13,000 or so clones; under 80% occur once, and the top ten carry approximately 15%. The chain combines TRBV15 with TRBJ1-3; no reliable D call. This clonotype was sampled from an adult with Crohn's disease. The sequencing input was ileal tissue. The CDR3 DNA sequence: TGTGCCACCAGCAGGGGGTATGGAAACACCATATATTTT. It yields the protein CATSRGYGNTIYF.